These 15 T cell receptor beta chains came from one sample sequenced in a study of vaccination effects on CD4 cells after COVID-19. The repertoire was sequenced with immunoSEQ multiplex PCR; TCRdb's copy has only in-frame clones and lacks some. The sample has tens of thousands of clones, under 85% seen once; the top ten hold under 25%. Isolating CD4+ T cells followed 9 to 11 days of culture. The antigens for these receptors are not known. The material sequenced was CD4+ T cells from PBMCs cultured without peptide, taken before COVID-19 vaccination. Receptor source: a human donor who had a prior SARS-CoV-2 infection.

This clone was observed a single time. This chain uses TRBV2 with TRBJ1-2, with D perhaps matching TRBD1 (5 bases). V gave up 8 bases and J gave up 3 bases, with 13 bases separating them. The CDR3 is 13 amino acids. Germline CDR1 reads SNHLY; CDR2 reads FYNNEI. CDR3 DNA sequence: TGTGCCAGCGGCGGGGACCGAGACTATGGCTACACCTTC. Residues: CASGGDRDYGYTF.

The V call is TRBV29-1, the J call TRBJ2-2; TRBD1 is a possible D gene (5 bases). The CDR3 has 12 amino acids. V was clipped by 7 bases and J by 3 bases, with 9 bases between them. CDR1 and CDR2 (germline): SQVTM, ANQGSEA. CDR3 coding DNA: TGCAGCGCACGCAGGGACACCGGGGAGCTGTTTTTT. Its protein product is CSARRDTGELFF.

The genes are TRBV6-6 and TRBJ1-2; no reliable D call. This CDR3 is 14 amino acids long. Trimming pared 9 bases from V and 3 bases from J, leaving 17 bases between. Germline V CDR1 and CDR2: MNHNY, SVGAGI (reference sequence). The CDR3 nucleotides are TGTGCCAGTACCTCAAGTCCCTCCTACTATGGCTACACCTTC. This encodes CASTSSPSYYGYTF.

CDR3 DNA sequence: TGTGCCAGCAGTTACTCAGCGGGCGGAGACTATGGCTACACCTTC. Translated: CASSYSAGGDYGYTF. The J gene is TRBJ1-2, the V gene TRBV6-5; D call uncertain. Germline CDR1 and CDR2: MNHEY and SVGAGI. Trimming stripped 0 bases from V and 3 bases from J, with 11 bases between. This CDR3 has 15 residues.

The chain is built from TRBV5-1 and TRBJ2-3; 8 bases align to TRBD2. V shed 0 bases, J shed 4 bases, and the junction held 10 bases outside the gene matches. The CDR3 is made up of 17 amino acids. The germline V gene encodes CDR1 SGHRS and CDR2 YFSETQ. CDR3 sequence: CASSLAGLAGGADTQYF. Written as DNA, the CDR3 is TGCGCCAGCAGCTTGGCCGGGCTAGCGGGTGGGGCAGATACGCAGTATTTT. Complete variable domain (other parts from reference TRBV5-1 and TRBJ2-3): KAGVTQTPRYLIKTRGQQVTLSCSPISGHRSVSWYQQTPGQGLQFLFEYFSETQRNKGNFPGRFSGRQFSNSRSEMNVSTLELGDSALYLCASSLAGLAGGADTQYFGPGTRLTVL.

The rearrangement links TRBV28 to TRBJ2-3, with D maybe TRBD2 (7 bases). This CDR3 has 17 amino acids. The V gene's germline CDR1 is MDHEN and CDR2 SYDVKM. Between the trimmed V and J ends, which lost 6 bases and 0 bases, there was a span of 19 bases. Here the CDR3 reads CASSLARGGTSTDTQYF. DNA of the CDR3: TGTGCCAGCAGCCTAGCGAGGGGGGGGACTAGCACAGATACGCAGTATTTT.

This CDR3 reads CASSRRGTSTDTQYF. The CDR3 DNA sequence: TGTGCCAGCAGTCGTCGGGGGACTAGCACAGATACGCAGTATTTT. V is TRBV6-4 and J is TRBJ2-3, with TRBD2 as a possible D gene (6 bases). V lost 5 bases and J lost 0, with 12 bases in between. Germline CDR1 and CDR2: MRHNA and SNTAGT. The CDR3 loop spans 15 amino acids.

This clone was observed a few times. The chain combines TRBV19 with TRBJ1-4; D is undetermined. This CDR3 region has 14 residues. CDR1 is LNHDA, CDR2 SQIVND, per germline (reference sequence). The ends were cut back, 3 bases at V and 0 bases at J, with 5 bases in the middle. CDR3 loop: CASSITATNEKLFF. In nucleotides, the CDR3 is TGTGCCAGTAGTATTACAGCAACTAATGAAAAACTGTTTTTT.

The genes are TRBV4-1 and TRBJ1-4; D is ambiguous. This CDR3 has 12 residues. The V gene's germline CDR1 is MGHRA and CDR2 YSYEKL. V was clipped by 1 base and J by 5 bases, with 2 bases between them. The CDR3 nucleotides read TGCGCCAGCAGCCAAGTCAATGAAAAACTGTTTTTT. It specifies CASSQVNEKLFF.

A single count supports this clone. This chain links TRBV18 with TRBJ2-3, with TRBD1 matching 8 bases. V was pared by 3 bases and J by 5 bases, with 10 bases of the junction left unmatched. Germline V CDR1 and CDR2: KGHSH, LQKENI. The CDR3 loop spans 16 amino acids. This chain's CDR3 is CASSPVTGARGDTQYF. CDR3 bases: TGTGCCAGCTCACCCGTGACAGGGGCTCGTGGAGATACGCAGTATTTT. The full variable domain, rest sourced from reference TRBV18 and TRBJ2-3, is NAGVMQNPRHLVRRRGQEARLRCSPMKGHSHVYWYRQLPEEGLKFMVYLQKENIIDESGMPKERFSAEFPKEGPSILRIQQVVRGDSAAYFCASSPVTGARGDTQYFGPGTRLTVL.

The chain couples TRBV14 to TRBJ1-1; D not resolved. Germline CDR1 is SGHDN and CDR2 is FVKESK. The ends were cut back, 0 bases at V and 0 bases at J, with 11 bases in the middle. CDR3 length: 16 amino acids. The CDR3 is CASSQDRGMVNTEAFF. The CDR3, as DNA: TGTGCCAGCAGCCAAGATCGGGGAATGGTGAACACTGAAGCTTTCTTT.

The genes are TRBV4-3 and TRBJ2-1; D is unclear. The CDR3 runs to 16 residues. CDR1 and CDR2 (germline): LGHNA, YSLEER. The ends were cut back, 4 bases at V and 0 bases at J, with 13 bases in the middle. The CDR3 nucleotides read TGCGCCAGCAGCCCGGGTAGACTTCTCTCCTACAATGAGCAGTTCTTC. Amino acid sequence: CASSPGRLLSYNEQFF.

The chain couples TRBV11-2 to TRBJ2-1; D unclear. V dropped 4 bases and J dropped 1 base, with 8 bases sitting between them. The CDR3 spans 14 residues. The germline V gene has CDR1 SGHAT and CDR2 FQNNGV. CDR3 in DNA: TGTGCCAGCAGCTCCTTTTTGTCCTACAATGAGCAGTTCTTC. Amino acid sequence: CASSSFLSYNEQFF. The whole variable domain, remainder taken from reference TRBV11-2 and TRBJ2-1, is EAGVAQSPRYKIIEKRQSVAFWCNPISGHATLYWYQQILGQGPKLLIQFQNNGVVDDSQLPKDRFSAERLKGVDSTLKIQPAKLEDSAVYLCASSSFLSYNEQFFGPGTRLTVL.

The V and J genes are TRBV10-1 and TRBJ2-7; D gene uncertain. The germline CDR1 and CDR2 sequences are WNHNN and SYGVQD (reference sequence). CDR3 length equals 13 residues. Trimming pared 1 base from V and 3 bases from J, leaving 7 bases between. This chain's CDR3 is CASSEYYSYEQYF. The CDR3 DNA is TGCGCCAGCAGTGAGTACTACAGCTACGAGCAGTACTTC.

The chain employs TRBV5-5 and TRBJ1-4, with D unresolved. CDR3 size: 13 residues. Between the trimmed V and J ends, which lost 4 bases and 5 bases, there was a span of 9 bases. In germline, CDR1 is SGHKS, CDR2 YYEKEE (reference sequence). CDR3 sequence reads: CASSPDSNEKLFF. In DNA form, the CDR3 reads TGTGCCAGCAGCCCGGATTCGAATGAAAAACTGTTTTTT. Using reference TRBV5-5 and TRBJ1-4 for the parts outside the CDR3, the full variable domain is DAGVTQSPTHLIKTRGQQVTLRCSPISGHKSVSWYQQVLGQGPQFIFQYYEKEERGRGNFPDRFSARQFPNYSSELNVNALLLGDSALYLCASSPDSNEKLFFGSGTQLSVL.